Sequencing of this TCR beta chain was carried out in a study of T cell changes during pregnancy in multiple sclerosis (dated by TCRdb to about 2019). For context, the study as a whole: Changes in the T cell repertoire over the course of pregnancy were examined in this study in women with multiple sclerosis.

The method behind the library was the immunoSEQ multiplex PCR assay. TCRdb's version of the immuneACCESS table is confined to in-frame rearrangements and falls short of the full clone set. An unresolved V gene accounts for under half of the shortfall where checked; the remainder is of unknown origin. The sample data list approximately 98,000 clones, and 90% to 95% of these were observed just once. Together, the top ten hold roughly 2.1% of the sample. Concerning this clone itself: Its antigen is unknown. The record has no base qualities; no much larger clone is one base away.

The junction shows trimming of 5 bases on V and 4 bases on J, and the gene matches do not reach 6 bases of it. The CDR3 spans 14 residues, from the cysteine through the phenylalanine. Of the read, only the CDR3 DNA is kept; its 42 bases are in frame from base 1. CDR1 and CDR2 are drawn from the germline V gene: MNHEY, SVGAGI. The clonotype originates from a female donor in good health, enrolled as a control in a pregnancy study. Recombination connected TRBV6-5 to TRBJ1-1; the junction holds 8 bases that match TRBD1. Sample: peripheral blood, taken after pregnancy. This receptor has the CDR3 CASSRTGKGTEAFF. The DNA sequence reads TGTGCCAGCAGTAGGACAGGGAAGGGCACTGAAGCTTTCTTT.